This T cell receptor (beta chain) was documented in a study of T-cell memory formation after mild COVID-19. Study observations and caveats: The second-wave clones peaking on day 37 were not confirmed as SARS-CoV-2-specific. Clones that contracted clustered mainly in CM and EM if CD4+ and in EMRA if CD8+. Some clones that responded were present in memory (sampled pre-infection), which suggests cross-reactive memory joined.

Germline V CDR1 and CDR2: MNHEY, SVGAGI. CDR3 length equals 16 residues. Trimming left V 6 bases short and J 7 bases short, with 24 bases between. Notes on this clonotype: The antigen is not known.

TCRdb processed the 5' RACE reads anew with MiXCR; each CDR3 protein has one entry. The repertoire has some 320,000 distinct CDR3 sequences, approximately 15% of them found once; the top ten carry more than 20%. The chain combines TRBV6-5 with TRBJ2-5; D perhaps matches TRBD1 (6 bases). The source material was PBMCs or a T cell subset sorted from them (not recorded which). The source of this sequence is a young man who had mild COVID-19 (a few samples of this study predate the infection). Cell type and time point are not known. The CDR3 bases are TGTGCCAGCAGACCGGGCCGGACAGCTATCCTGCGGACCCAGTACTTC. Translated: CASRPGRTAILRTQYF.